This TCR beta chain derives from a study of CD4 and CD8 cells across lung adenocarcinoma regions (dated by TCRdb to the late 2010s). For context, the study as a whole: The study compared tumor centers with tumor margins to examine intratumor heterogeneity of the T cell receptor repertoire.

In the case of this clonotype: Its antigen remains undetermined. The input lacks base qualities; no much larger clone sits a single base away.

The library came from PCR. TCRdb lists the instrument as HiSeq X Ten. TCRdb reprocessed the public reads (quality trimming at Q25 with fastp, clone calling with MiXCR) and kept in-frame beta chains. Rows with a matching CDR3 protein are joined into one entry that keeps the most common DNA and genes. The sample table contains approximately 10,000 distinct CDR3 sequences; only one count was recorded for roughly 60% of them. The top ten clonotypes cover about 87% of the sample. Donors were patients with localized lung adenocarcinoma, a subtype of non-small cell lung cancer. These samples came from the margins of localized lung adenocarcinomas. For TCR repertoire analysis, CD8+ T cells from tumor tissue were profiled separately from CD4+ T cells. There are 16 amino acids in the CDR3, from cysteine to phenylalanine inclusive. The only DNA kept is the CDR3, 48 bases in frame from the first base. For CDR1 and CDR2, the germline V gene lists MNHNS and SASEGT. Trimming leaves V shorter by 7 bases and J shorter by 2 bases, with the junction holding 11 bases beyond the gene matches.

The rearranged segments are TRBV6-1 and TRBJ2-1; the junction holds 7 bases that match TRBD2. This sequence originates from a male donor with lung adenocarcinoma. The CD4 and CD8 labels of this study may be unreliable. Sequencing was performed on CD8+ T cells from the margin of a lung tumor. According to the study, the label for this sample's cell subset or site signals: tumor margin region. The CDR3 is CASTSRRLAAYNEQFF. Here is the DNA: TGTGCCAGCACCTCTAGACGACTAGCAGCCTACAATGAGCAGTTCTTC.